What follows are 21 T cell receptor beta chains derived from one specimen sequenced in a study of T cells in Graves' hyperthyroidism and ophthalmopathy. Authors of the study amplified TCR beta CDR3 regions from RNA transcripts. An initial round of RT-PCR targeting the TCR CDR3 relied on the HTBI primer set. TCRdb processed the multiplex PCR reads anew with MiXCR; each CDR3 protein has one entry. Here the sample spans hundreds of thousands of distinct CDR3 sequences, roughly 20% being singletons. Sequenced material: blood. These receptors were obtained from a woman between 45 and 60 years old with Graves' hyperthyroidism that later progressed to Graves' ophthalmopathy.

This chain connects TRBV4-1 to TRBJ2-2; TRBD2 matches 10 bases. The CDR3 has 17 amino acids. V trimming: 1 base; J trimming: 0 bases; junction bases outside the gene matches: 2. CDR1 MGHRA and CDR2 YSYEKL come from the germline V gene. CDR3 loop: CASSQALAGANTGELFF. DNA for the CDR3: TGCGCCAGCAGCCAAGCCCTAGCGGGGGCGAACACCGGGGAGCTGTTTTTT.

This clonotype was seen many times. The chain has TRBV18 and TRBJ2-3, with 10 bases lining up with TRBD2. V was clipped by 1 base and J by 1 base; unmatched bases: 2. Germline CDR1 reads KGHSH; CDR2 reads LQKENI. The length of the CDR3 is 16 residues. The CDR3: CASSPRTSGGTDTQYF. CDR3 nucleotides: TGTGCCAGCTCACCACGAACTAGCGGGGGCACAGATACGCAGTATTTT.

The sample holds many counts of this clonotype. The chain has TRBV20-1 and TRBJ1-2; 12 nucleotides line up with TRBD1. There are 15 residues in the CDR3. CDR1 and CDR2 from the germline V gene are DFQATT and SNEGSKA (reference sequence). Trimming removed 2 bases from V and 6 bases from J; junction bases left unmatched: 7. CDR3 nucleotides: TGCAGTGCTAGATATTTCGGGACAGGGGGCGATGGCTACACCTTC. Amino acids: CSARYFGTGGDGYTF.

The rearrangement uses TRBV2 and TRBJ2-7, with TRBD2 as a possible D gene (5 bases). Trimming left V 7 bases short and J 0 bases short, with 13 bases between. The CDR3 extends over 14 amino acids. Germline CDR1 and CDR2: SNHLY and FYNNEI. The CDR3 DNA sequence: TGTGCCAGCACCAGAGGACTCTACTCCTACGAGCAGTACTTC. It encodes CASTRGLYSYEQYF.

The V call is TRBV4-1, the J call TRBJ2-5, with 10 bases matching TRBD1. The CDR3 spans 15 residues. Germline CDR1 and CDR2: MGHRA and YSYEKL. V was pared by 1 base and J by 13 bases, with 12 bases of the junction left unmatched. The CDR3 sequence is CASSQVPGQGLDAYF. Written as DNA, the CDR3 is TGCGCCAGCAGCCAAGTCCCGGGACAGGGGTTGGATGCGTACTTC.

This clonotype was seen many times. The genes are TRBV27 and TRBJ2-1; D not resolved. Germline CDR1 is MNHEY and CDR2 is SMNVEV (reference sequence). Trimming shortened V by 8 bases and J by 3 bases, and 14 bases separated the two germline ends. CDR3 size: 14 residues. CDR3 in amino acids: CASGSMDDYNEQFF. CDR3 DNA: TGTGCCAGCGGCTCAATGGACGACTACAATGAGCAGTTCTTC.

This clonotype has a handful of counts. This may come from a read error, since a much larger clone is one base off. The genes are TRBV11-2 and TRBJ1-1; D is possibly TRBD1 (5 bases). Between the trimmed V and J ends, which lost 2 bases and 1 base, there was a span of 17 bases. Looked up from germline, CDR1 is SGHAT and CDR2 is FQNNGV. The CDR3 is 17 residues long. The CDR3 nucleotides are TGTGCCAGCAGCTTACTCCTAAGAAGGGGCGCGAACACTGAAGCTTTCTTT. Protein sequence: CASSLLLRRGANTEAFF.

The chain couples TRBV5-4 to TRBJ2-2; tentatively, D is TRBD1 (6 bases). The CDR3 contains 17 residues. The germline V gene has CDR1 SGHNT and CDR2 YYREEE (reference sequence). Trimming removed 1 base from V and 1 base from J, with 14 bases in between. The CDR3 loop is CASSLFYRVGNTGELFF. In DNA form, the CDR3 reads TGTGCCAGCAGCTTGTTCTACAGGGTAGGGAACACCGGGGAGCTGTTTTTT. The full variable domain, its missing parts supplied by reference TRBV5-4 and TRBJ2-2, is ETGVTQSPTHLIKTRGQQVTLRCSSQSGHNTVSWYQQALGQGPQFIFQYYREEENGRGNFPPRFSGLQFPNYSSELNVNALELDDSALYLCASSLFYRVGNTGELFFGEGSRLTVL.

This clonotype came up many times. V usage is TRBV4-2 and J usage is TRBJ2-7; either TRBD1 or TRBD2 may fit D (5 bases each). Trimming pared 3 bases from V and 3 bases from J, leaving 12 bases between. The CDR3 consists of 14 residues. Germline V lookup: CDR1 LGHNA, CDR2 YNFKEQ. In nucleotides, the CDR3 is TGTGCCAGCAGCCAGGGGGTTCAGAACTACGAGCAGTACTTC. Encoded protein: CASSQGVQNYEQYF.

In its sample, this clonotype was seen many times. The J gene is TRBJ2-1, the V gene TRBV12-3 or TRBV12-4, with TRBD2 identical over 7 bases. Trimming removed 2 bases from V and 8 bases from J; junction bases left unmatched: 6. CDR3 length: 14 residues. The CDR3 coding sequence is TGTGCCAGCAGTTTACTAGCGGCGGGGTATGAGCAGTTCTTC. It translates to CASSLLAAGYEQFF.

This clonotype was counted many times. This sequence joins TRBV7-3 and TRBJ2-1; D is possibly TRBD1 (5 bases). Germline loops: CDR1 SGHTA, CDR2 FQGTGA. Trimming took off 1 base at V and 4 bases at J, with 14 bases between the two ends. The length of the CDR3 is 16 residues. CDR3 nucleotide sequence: TGTGCCAGCAGCTTAATGGGGCCGACAGCTTACAATGAGCAGTTCTTC. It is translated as CASSLMGPTAYNEQFF.

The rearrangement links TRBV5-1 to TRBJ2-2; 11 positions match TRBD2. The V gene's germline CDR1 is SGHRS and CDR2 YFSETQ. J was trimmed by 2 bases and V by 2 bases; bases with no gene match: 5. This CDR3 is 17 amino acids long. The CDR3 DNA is TGCGCCAGCAGCTTTTCTAGCGGGGGGCCCAACACCGGGGAGCTGTTTTTT. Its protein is CASSFSSGGPNTGELFF.

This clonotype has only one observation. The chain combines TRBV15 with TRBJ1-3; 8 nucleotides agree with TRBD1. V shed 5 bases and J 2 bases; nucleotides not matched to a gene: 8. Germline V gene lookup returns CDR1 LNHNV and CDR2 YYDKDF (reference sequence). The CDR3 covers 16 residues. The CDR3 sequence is CATSRRQGYTGNTIYF. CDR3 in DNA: TGTGCCACCAGCCGCAGACAGGGGTATACTGGAAACACCATATATTTT.

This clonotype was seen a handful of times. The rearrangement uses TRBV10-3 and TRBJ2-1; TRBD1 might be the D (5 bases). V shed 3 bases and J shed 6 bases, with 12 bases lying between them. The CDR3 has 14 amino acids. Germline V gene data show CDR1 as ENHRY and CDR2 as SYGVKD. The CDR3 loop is CAISDGDSLNEQFF. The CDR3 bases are TGTGCCATCAGTGATGGAGACAGCCTCAATGAGCAGTTCTTC.

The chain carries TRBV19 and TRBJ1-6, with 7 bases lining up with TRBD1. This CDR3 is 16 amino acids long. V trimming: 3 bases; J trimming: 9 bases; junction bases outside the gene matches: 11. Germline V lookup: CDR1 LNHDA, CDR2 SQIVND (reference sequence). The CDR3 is CASSITGESPGSPLHF. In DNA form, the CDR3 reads TGTGCCAGTAGTATTACAGGGGAAAGCCCGGGTTCACCCCTCCACTTT.

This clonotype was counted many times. CDR3 in amino acids: CASSLRGQGVGNTIYF. Written as DNA, the CDR3 is TGTGCCAGCAGCCTCCGTGGACAGGGGGTCGGAAACACCATATATTTT. This chain joins TRBV11-1 and TRBJ1-3, with 10 bases fitting TRBD1. The germline CDR1 and CDR2 sequences are SGHAT and FQDESV (reference sequence). The CDR3 is made up of 16 amino acids. Trimming cost V 5 bases and J 4 bases; bases outside gene matches: 8.

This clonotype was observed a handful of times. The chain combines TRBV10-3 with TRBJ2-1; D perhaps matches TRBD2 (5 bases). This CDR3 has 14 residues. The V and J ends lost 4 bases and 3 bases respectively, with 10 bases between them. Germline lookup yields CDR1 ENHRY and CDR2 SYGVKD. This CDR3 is CAISVSGDYNEQFF. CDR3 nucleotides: TGTGCCATCAGTGTGTCCGGGGACTACAATGAGCAGTTCTTC.

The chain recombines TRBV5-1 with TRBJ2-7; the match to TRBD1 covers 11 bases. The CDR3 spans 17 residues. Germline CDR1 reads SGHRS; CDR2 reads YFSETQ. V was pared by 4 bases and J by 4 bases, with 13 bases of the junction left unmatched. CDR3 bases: TGCGCCAGCAGCATCACCGGGACAGGGGGTCCGAATTACGAGCAGTACTTC. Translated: CASSITGTGGPNYEQYF.

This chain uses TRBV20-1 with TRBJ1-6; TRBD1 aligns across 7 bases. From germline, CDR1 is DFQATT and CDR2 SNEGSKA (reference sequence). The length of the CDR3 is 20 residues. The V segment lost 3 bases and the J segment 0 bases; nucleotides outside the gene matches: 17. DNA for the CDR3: TGCAGTGCTAGTGGGGGGCAGGGACAGAAAACACTCTCCTATAATTCACCCCTCCACTTT. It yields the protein CSASGGQGQKTLSYNSPLHF.

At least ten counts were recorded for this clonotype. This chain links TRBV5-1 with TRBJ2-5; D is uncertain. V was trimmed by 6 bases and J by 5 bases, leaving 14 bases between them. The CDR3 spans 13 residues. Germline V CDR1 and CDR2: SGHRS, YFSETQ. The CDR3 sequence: CASNTAGHETQYF. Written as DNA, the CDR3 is TGCGCCAGCAACACAGCCGGGCACGAGACCCAGTACTTC.

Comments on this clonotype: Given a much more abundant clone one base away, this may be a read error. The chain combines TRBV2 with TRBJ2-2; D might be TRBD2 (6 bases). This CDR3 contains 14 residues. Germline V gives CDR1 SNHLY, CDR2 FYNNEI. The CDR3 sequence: CASSVTSAGGELVF. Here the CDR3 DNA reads TGTGCCAGCAGTGTTACAAGCGCAGGCGGGGAGCTGGTTTTT.